The present T cell receptor beta chain was sequenced within a study of CXCR3-negative and CXCR3-positive naive CD8 T cells. Findings of the study overall: The TRBV-TRBJ usage of naive CXCR3-negative and CXCR3-positive cells was similar, but that of memory cells differed. Naive cells that were CXCR3-positive had more hydrophobic TRB CDR3s (compared with CXCR3-negative naive cells).

Preparation of TRB cDNA libraries relied on 5' RACE carrying UMI labels. With the 5' RACE reads reprocessed, TCRdb shows one record per CDR3 protein and no DNA. The sample features approximately 59,000 distinct CDR3 sequences, with 0.71% in its top ten. Note on this clonotype: The antigen remains undetermined.

The CDR3 consists of 13 residues. Looked up from germline, CDR1 is SQVTM and CDR2 is ANQGSEA. Every CD8+ subset sample held approximately 320,000 flow-sorted cells, done in triplicate. The chain uses TRBV29-1 and TRBJ2-1. What was sequenced was naive CXCR3+ CD8+ T cells from blood. The subset: CD45RO-CCR7+CD27+CD95- naive CD8+ T cells expressing CXCR3 (TNR3+). This clonotype originated in a human donor in good health. Some clones in this sample may be carry-over from other donors' samples. The chain's CDR3 is CSAERDSSYEQFF.